The present T cell receptor beta chain was sequenced within a study of T cell repertoires in aging, cancer and after chemotherapy. Points from the study as a whole: Median generation probability rose over the chemotherapy interval in each cancer cohort, suggesting rebound thymic output. Untreated cancer patients had significantly lower blood TCR diversity than age-matched healthy donors. In cancer patients, declining TCR diversity with age involved lost richness and lost evenness.

Rearranged V-D-J TRB sequences were amplified with a mixed TRB-A/B primer pool. Using its own MiXCR run on the multiplex PCR reads, TCRdb lists one record per CDR3 protein. The table includes about 5,600 distinct CDR3 sequences, 25% to 30% detected once. The germline gives CDR1 LNHDA, CDR2 SQIVND (reference sequence). There are 13 residues in the CDR3. Trimming cost V 5 bases and J 6 bases; bases outside gene matches: 7. A word on this clonotype: Its antigen is still unknown.

Peripheral blood genomic DNA, not sorted cells or RNA, was the template. The receptor's source is a human donor with a solid tumor. Input material: blood. The genes are TRBV19 and TRBJ2-7, with 7 bases aligning to TRBD2. CDR3 sequence (DNA): TGTGCCAGTAGTGGCGGACTAGTCGGCGAGCAGTACTTC. Protein sequence: CASSGGLVGEQYF.